The 29 T cell receptor beta chains in this list originate from one sample, sequenced in a study of Graves' ophthalmopathy and Graves' hyperthyroidism. Amplification of TCR beta CDR3 regions used RNA transcripts. First-round RT-PCR with HTBI primers preceded a second-round multiplex PCR. TCRdb fed the multiplex PCR reads into MiXCR, producing one record per CDR3 protein. The data hold roughly 500,000 distinct CDR3 sequences, with around 15% observed a single time. Sequencing was done on a sample of blood. Receptor source: a woman under 40 with Graves' ophthalmopathy.

This clonotype was seen many times. The chain links TRBV4-2 to TRBJ2-2, with D possibly being TRBD1 (6 bases). This CDR3 is built from 17 residues. Looked up from germline, CDR1 is LGHNA and CDR2 is YNFKEQ. V dropped 2 bases and J dropped 1 base, with 14 bases sitting between them. As DNA, the CDR3 is TGTGCCAGCAGCCAACCTGGGGAACAGGGGAACACCGGGGAGCTGTTTTTT. It encodes CASSQPGEQGNTGELFF.

This clonotype was counted at least ten times. The chain carries TRBV11-2 and TRBJ2-5, with 7 positions matching TRBD1. CDR3 length: 15 residues. Losses at the gene ends were 0 bases for V and 9 bases for J; bases not matched to a gene: 10. The germline V gene encodes CDR1 SGHAT and CDR2 FQNNGV. DNA for the CDR3: TGTGCCAGCAGCTTAGAAACAGGGGATGGACAGGCCCAGTACTTC. Encoded protein: CASSLETGDGQAQYF.

This clonotype was seen repeatedly, ten times or more. V and J are TRBV20-1 and TRBJ2-7, with 11 bases that match TRBD2. The CDR3 contains 15 residues. Germline V gene lookup returns CDR1 DFQATT and CDR2 SNEGSKA (reference sequence). V was pared by 3 bases and J by 6 bases, with 10 bases of the junction left unmatched. The CDR3 spells CSASYSGGAFSEQYF. Here the CDR3 DNA reads TGCAGTGCTAGCTATAGCGGGGGGGCCTTCAGCGAGCAGTACTTC.

This clonotype was recorded many times. This rearrangement joins TRBV5-1 to TRBJ2-7; D gene uncertain. The V end was cut by 2 bases, the J end by 2 bases, with 8 bases between. Per germline, CDR1 SGHRS and CDR2 YFSETQ. CDR3 length equals 13 residues. The CDR3 region has the DNA TGCGCCAGCAGCTTCGCAACCCCCTACGAGCAGTACTTC. This sequence encodes CASSFATPYEQYF. Full variable domain (missing parts from reference TRBV5-1 and TRBJ2-7): KAGVTQTPRYLIKTRGQQVTLSCSPISGHRSVSWYQQTPGQGLQFLFEYFSETQRNKGNFPGRFSGRQFSNSRSEMNVSTLELGDSALYLCASSFATPYEQYFGPGTRLTVT.

This clonotype was counted ten times or more. The CDR3 loop reads CATSDLGSRDGETQYF. CDR3 DNA: TGTGCCACCAGTGATTTGGGGTCCAGGGATGGGGAGACCCAGTACTTC. The chain recombines TRBV24-1 with TRBJ2-5; TRBD1 is a possible D gene (5 bases). Trimming pared 0 bases from V and 5 bases from J, leaving 15 bases between. The germline V gene encodes CDR1 KGHDR and CDR2 SFDVKD. The CDR3 totals 16 residues.

This clonotype has just a few counts. The chain recombines TRBV20-1 with TRBJ1-5; D remains unclear. CDR3 size: 12 residues. Germline lookup yields CDR1 DFQATT and CDR2 SNEGSKA (reference sequence). The ends were cut back, 1 base at V and 6 bases at J, with 7 bases in the middle. As DNA, the CDR3 is TGCAGTGCTAGAGTAAAGGGTCAGCCCCAGCATTTT. It specifies CSARVKGQPQHF.

J is TRBJ1-1 and V is TRBV4-1; possible D gene TRBD1, 6 bases. Germline V lookup: CDR1 MGHRA, CDR2 YSYEKL. The CDR3 is made up of 16 amino acids. V was cut by 4 bases and J by 0 bases, with 15 bases left in between. CDR3 bases: TGCGCCAGCAGCCCCCGGGGGGGCGTCATGAACACTGAAGCTTTCTTT. This translates into CASSPRGGVMNTEAFF.

There are many counts of this clonotype. The gene calls are TRBV30 and TRBJ1-2; 10 bases are shared with TRBD1. CDR1 is GTSNPN and CDR2 is SVGIG in the germline V gene (reference sequence). The CDR3 consists of 15 residues. V trimming: 2 bases; J trimming: 7 bases; junction bases outside the gene matches: 10. The CDR3 DNA sequence: TGTGCCTGGAGTCGGATGACAGGGGGCGTCCGTGGCTACACCTTC. Amino acids: CAWSRMTGGVRGYTF.

This clonotype was recorded at least ten times. V is TRBV27 and J is TRBJ1-2; perhaps TRBD1 as D (5 bases). The CDR3 spans 15 residues. CDR1 and CDR2 (germline): MNHEY, SMNVEV (reference sequence). V was pared by 2 bases and J by 2 bases, with 12 bases between. The CDR3 nucleotides are TGTGCCAGCAGTTTAACGTCAGGGAAAAACTATGGCTACACCTTC. It encodes CASSLTSGKNYGYTF.

This clonotype was seen only a few times. The rearrangement joins TRBV5-1 to TRBJ2-4; 15 nucleotides match TRBD2. Germline V gives CDR1 SGHRS, CDR2 YFSETQ. CDR3 length: 18 residues. The V and J ends lost 2 bases and 9 bases, in that order; junction bases with no gene match: 12. CDR3 bases: TGCGCCAGCAGCTTCAGGGGACTAGCGGGAGGCTATAGCGGCATTCAGTACTTC. Protein product: CASSFRGLAGGYSGIQYF. Full variable domain (missing parts from reference TRBV5-1 and TRBJ2-4): KAGVTQTPRYLIKTRGQQVTLSCSPISGHRSVSWYQQTPGQGLQFLFEYFSETQRNKGNFPGRFSGRQFSNSRSEMNVSTLELGDSALYLCASSFRGLAGGYSGIQYFGAGTRLSVL.

To note about this clonotype: This clone may be a read error of a much larger clone one base away. V usage is TRBV10-3 and J usage is TRBJ1-1, with 7 nucleotides matching TRBD1. This CDR3 is 15 amino acids long. Per the germline V gene, CDR1 is ENHRY and CDR2 is SYGVKD. CDR3 bases: TGTGCCATCAGTGAGGCCGACAGGGAGAACACTGAAGCTTGCTTT. Its translation is CAISEADRENTEACF.

The rearrangement joins TRBV4-2 to TRBJ2-2, with D possibly being TRBD1 (6 bases). The CDR3 spans 17 residues. Trimming took off 4 bases at V and 5 bases at J, with 20 bases between the two ends. Germline values: CDR1 LGHNA, CDR2 YNFKEQ. The CDR3 DNA reads as TGTGCCAGCAGCCCCCAGGGGCAGGGATCAGAAACCGGGGAGCTGTTTTTT. The encoded protein is CASSPQGQGSETGELFF.

This clonotype was detected ten times or more. The chain couples TRBV11-3 to TRBJ2-2; D is possibly TRBD1 or TRBD2 (7 bases each). Trimming shortened V by 1 base and J by 6 bases, and 12 bases separated the two germline ends. Per germline, CDR1 SGHNT and CDR2 YENEEA. The CDR3 has 15 amino acids. The CDR3 protein is CASSLGQGGAGELFF. The CDR3 DNA is TGTGCCAGCAGCTTAGGACAGGGAGGGGCCGGGGAGCTGTTTTTT.

The rearrangement links TRBV5-4 to TRBJ1-1; D uncertain. Germline V gene lookup returns CDR1 SGHNT and CDR2 YYREEE (reference sequence). CDR3 length: 13 residues. Trimming took off 2 bases at V and 6 bases at J, with 11 bases between the two ends. The CDR3 DNA is TGTGCCAGCAGCTTTGATATAAAAGCTGAAGCTTTCTTT. Residues: CASSFDIKAEAFF.

This clonotype was seen a few times. A much larger clone differs from this one at a single base, so this may be a read error. The CDR3 does not end in the conserved phenylalanine or tryptophan, so this is likely a read error. The chain carries TRBV6-4 and TRBJ2-2, with 9 bases aligning to TRBD1. V lost 7 bases and J lost 3; bases outside the gene matches: 6. Germline V gene lookup returns CDR1 MRHNA and CDR2 SNTAGT. The CDR3 length is 15 residues. This CDR3 reads CASTRDRVDTGELFL. Here the CDR3 DNA reads TGTGCCAGCACCCGGGACAGGGTTGACACCGGGGAGCTGTTTTTG.

This clonotype was recorded many times. The chain carries TRBV6-1 and TRBJ1-1; no firm D call. This CDR3 has 15 residues. The germline V and J ends were trimmed by 6 bases and 0 bases, with 14 bases remaining between them. Germline-derived CDR1 and CDR2 are MNHNS and SASEGT. The CDR3 loop reads CASRDSGIMNTEAFF. CDR3 sequence (DNA): TGTGCCAGCAGGGATTCCGGGATCATGAACACTGAAGCTTTCTTT.

This clonotype was found many times. The chain is built from TRBV6-5 and TRBJ2-7, with 9 bases identical to TRBD2. The germline V gene has CDR1 MNHEY and CDR2 SVGAGI. V shed 7 bases and J 3 bases; nucleotides not matched to a gene: 10. The CDR3 sequence is 15 residues long. CDR3 residues: CASTSGSGSVYEQYF. The CDR3 bases are TGTGCCAGCACCAGTGGTAGCGGGAGTGTCTACGAGCAGTACTTC.

The chain carries TRBV30 and TRBJ2-2; D not resolved. Trimming took off 0 bases at V and 1 base at J, with 9 bases between the two ends. This CDR3 spans 15 amino acids. Germline V gene data show CDR1 as GTSNPN and CDR2 as SVGIG (reference sequence). CDR3 in amino acids: CAWSVITRNTGELFF. Here the CDR3 DNA reads TGTGCCTGGAGTGTAATCACAAGGAACACCGGGGAGCTGTTTTTT.

This clonotype appeared many times. The junction does not match germline at one end; this may be a read error. The V gene is TRBV6-5, the J gene TRBJ1-5; tentatively, D is TRBD1 (5 bases). Germline V CDR1 and CDR2: MNHEY, SVGAGI. This CDR3 has 14 amino acids. The DNA of the CDR3 is TGTGCCAGCAGTTACTCTGAGGGGAATCAGCTCCAGCATTTT. Protein sequence: CASSYSEGNQLQHF.

This clonotype was counted a few times. The chain employs TRBV5-1 and TRBJ1-5; 8 nucleotides match TRBD1. The CDR3 totals 15 residues. V trimming: 4 bases; J trimming: 6 bases; junction bases outside the gene matches: 9. The germline V gene has CDR1 SGHRS and CDR2 YFSETQ. In nucleotides, the CDR3 is TGCGCCAGCAGCGAAATGACAGGGGCTGGTCAGCCCCAGCATTTT. Amino acid sequence: CASSEMTGAGQPQHF.

This clonotype was counted only a few times. The rearrangement links TRBV12-3 or TRBV12-4 to TRBJ2-1; D not resolved. Trimming pared 2 bases from V and 10 bases from J, leaving 15 bases between. There are 14 residues in the CDR3. CDR3 protein: CASSLLTPRREQFF. CDR3 nucleotides: TGTGCCAGCAGTTTACTAACTCCACGCAGAGAGCAGTTCTTC.

This clonotype has a count of ten or more. The CDR3 reads CASSSSGGAPKTQYF. The CDR3, as DNA: TGTGCCAGCAGCAGTAGCGGGGGGGCCCCGAAGACCCAGTACTTC. J is TRBJ2-5 and V is TRBV7-2; TRBD2 matches at 11 bases. Germline trimming cut 5 bases from V and 6 bases from J; bases unmatched to any gene: 8. Germline V gene sequence: CDR1 SGHTA, CDR2 FQGNSA. The CDR3 totals 15 residues.

At least ten counts were recorded for this clonotype. The J gene is TRBJ1-6, the V gene TRBV4-1; the D is unclear. Trimming pared 5 bases from V and 4 bases from J, leaving 15 bases between. CDR3 length: 16 residues. In germline, CDR1 is MGHRA, CDR2 YSYEKL. The CDR3 reads CASSGRVTEYNSPLHF. The CDR3 DNA is TGCGCCAGCAGCGGACGGGTGACCGAGTATAATTCACCCCTCCACTTT.

This clonotype was observed many times. This chain joins TRBV19 and TRBJ1-5, with D unresolved. V was trimmed by 2 bases and J by 5 bases, leaving 4 bases between them. CDR3 length: 12 amino acids. CDR1 is LNHDA, CDR2 SQIVND, per germline (reference sequence). The CDR3 region is CASSISHQPQHF. DNA of the CDR3: TGTGCCAGTAGTATATCACATCAGCCCCAGCATTTT.

This clonotype was counted many times. The gene calls are TRBV6-2 or TRBV6-3 and TRBJ2-5; D might be TRBD1 or TRBD2, each matching 5 bases. CDR1 MNHEY and CDR2 SVGEGT come from the germline V gene. CDR3 length: 15 residues. V lost 2 bases, J lost 5 bases, and 15 bases lay in between. The CDR3 loop is CASSYLGDPRETQYF. Here the CDR3 DNA reads TGTGCCAGCAGTTACCTGGGGGACCCGCGGGAGACCCAGTACTTC.

This clonotype came up many times. The chain uses TRBV28 and TRBJ1-2, with D possibly TRBD1 on 5 matching bases. The CDR3 runs 13 residues. CDR1 MDHEN and CDR2 SYDVKM come from the germline V gene. Trimming left V 3 bases short and J 6 bases short, with 11 bases between. The DNA of the CDR3 is TGTGCCAGCAGTTTTCCAGGGTCGGATGGCTACACCTTC. It specifies CASSFPGSDGYTF.

This clonotype was observed at least ten times. The chain recombines TRBV4-2 with TRBJ2-7; 7 positions agree with TRBD2. From germline, CDR1 is LGHNA and CDR2 YNFKEQ. V dropped 4 bases and J dropped 3; count of bases not matched to a gene: 12. This CDR3 has 16 amino acids. In DNA, the CDR3 is TGTGCCAGCAGCCCAGGATATAGCGGGTCCGACTACGAGCAGTACTTC. It encodes CASSPGYSGSDYEQYF.

This clonotype was detected many times. DNA of the CDR3: TGTGCCAGCAGTACGGTATGGGCTCGGTACTATGGCTACACCTTC. Protein: CASSTVWARYYGYTF. The chain recombines TRBV28 with TRBJ1-2, with unresolved D. Germline lookup yields CDR1 MDHEN and CDR2 SYDVKM. Trimming stripped 5 bases from V and 3 bases from J, with 16 bases between. This CDR3 spans 15 amino acids.

This clonotype was observed many times. V and J are TRBV10-3 and TRBJ1-6, with D maybe TRBD1 (6 bases). Deletions cut 5 bases from V and 7 bases from J, with 12 bases between. Germline values: CDR1 ENHRY, CDR2 SYGVKD. The CDR3 covers 14 residues. CDR3 region: CAISFDRINSPLHF. CDR3 bases: TGTGCCATCAGTTTCGACAGGATAAATTCACCCCTCCACTTT.